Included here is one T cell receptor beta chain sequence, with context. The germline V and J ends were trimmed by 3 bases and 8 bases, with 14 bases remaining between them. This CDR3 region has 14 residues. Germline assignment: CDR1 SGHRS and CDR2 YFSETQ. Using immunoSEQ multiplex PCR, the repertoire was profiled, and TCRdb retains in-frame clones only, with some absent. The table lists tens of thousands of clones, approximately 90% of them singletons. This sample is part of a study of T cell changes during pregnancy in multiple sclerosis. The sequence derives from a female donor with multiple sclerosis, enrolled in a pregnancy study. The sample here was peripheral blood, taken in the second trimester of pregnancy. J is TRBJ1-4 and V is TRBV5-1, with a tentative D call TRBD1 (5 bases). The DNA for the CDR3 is TGCGCCAGCAGCTCCCGGGGCGGGGGGGAAAAACTGTTTTTT. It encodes CASSSRGGGEKLFF.